Listed here is a single T cell receptor (beta chain). No antigen is known for it. The data are from a study of blood T cells in healthy people across ages. At the level of the study: Template switching captured about one barcoded beta molecule per two T cells.

CDR3 length: 14 residues. Trimming cost V 8 bases and J 3 bases; bases outside gene matches: 9. Combining a sample-barcoded 5' primer with a J-beta primer mix, a second PCR ran for about 6 to 12 cycles. TCRdb reanalysed the 5' RACE reads using MiXCR and keeps one entry per CDR3 protein. The sample has about 830,000 distinct CDR3 sequences; around 68% are singletons. Regarding the study as a whole: Both naive CD4+ cell counts and diversity were greater in long-lived donors than in aged donors.

The sequence was obtained from a man aged 25-40 years in good health. The chain recombines TRBV12-3 or TRBV12-4 with TRBJ2-7; 8 bases map to TRBD1. Sequenced material: blood. CDR3 region: CASGPTGGRYEQYF. The CDR3 DNA reads TGTGCCAGCGGACCTACAGGGGGACGCTACGAGCAGTACTTC.